The rows below give T cell receptor beta chains drawn from one sample of a study of T cells in localized non-small cell lung cancer. Sequencing was performed with immunoSEQ multiplex PCR; in TCRdb, only in-frame clones are kept and a portion is missing. The data show some 72,000 clones, around four fifths seen once. The sample consisted of peripheral blood, taken before any cancer treatment. The receptors stem from a man aged 40 to 70 with stage I lung adenocarcinoma. Both conserved end residues are part of each CDR3. A D gene is named only where the DNA matches it firmly. Clone size is not always given. Where it is, it says once, few, many or a class for expanded clones.

v_call: TRBV19; d_call: .; j_call: TRBJ1-5; clone_size: .; cdr3_nt: TGTGCCAGTAGTATAGTTATCAATGGGGGCTTGGGCAATCAGCCCCAGCATTTT; cdr3_aa: CASSIVINGGLGNQPQHF
v_call: TRBV29-1; d_call: .; j_call: TRBJ2-7; clone_size: .; cdr3_nt: TGCAGCGTCATGGGGGGTTCCGAGCAGTACTTC; cdr3_aa: CSVMGGSEQYF
v_call: TRBV5-1; d_call: TRBD1; j_call: TRBJ1-1; clone_size: .; cdr3_nt: TGCGCCAGCCGACGCCAGGGGGAAGTTGTTTGGACTGAAGCTTTCTTT; cdr3_aa: CASRRQGEVVWTEAFF
v_call: TRBV29-1; d_call: .; j_call: TRBJ1-2; clone_size: few; cdr3_nt: TGCAGCGTGCGAGAGGGTGACTATGGCTACACCTTC; cdr3_aa: CSVREGDYGYTF
v_call: TRBV6-5; d_call: .; j_call: TRBJ2-5; clone_size: .; cdr3_nt: TGTGCCAGCAGGGGGCCAACCGGCCAAGAGACCCAGTACTTC; cdr3_aa: CASRGPTGQETQYF
v_call: TRBV6-5; d_call: TRBD2; j_call: TRBJ2-7; clone_size: .; cdr3_nt: TGTGCCAGCAAAAGCGGGGGCCCCCTCAAGCAGTACTTC; cdr3_aa: CASKSGGPLKQYF
v_call: TRBV28; d_call: TRBD1; j_call: TRBJ1-3; clone_size: .; cdr3_nt: TGTGCCAGCAGTTTTGGCAACAGGGGATCTGGGCCCACCATATATTTT; cdr3_aa: CASSFGNRGSGPTIYF
v_call: TRBV2; d_call: .; j_call: TRBJ1-3; clone_size: .; cdr3_nt: TGTGCCAGCAACCGGGGTAGTGGTGGAAACACCATATATTTT; cdr3_aa: CASNRGSGGNTIYF
v_call: TRBV6-6; d_call: TRBD1; j_call: TRBJ1-2; clone_size: .; cdr3_nt: TGTGCCAGCAGTTACTCCATTGGGGACAGGGGCCATGGCTACACCTTC; cdr3_aa: CASSYSIGDRGHGYTF
v_call: TRBV19; d_call: .; j_call: TRBJ1-5; clone_size: .; cdr3_nt: TGTGCCAGTAGCCGGTCAGGGCAGATGGATCAGCCCCAGCATTTT; cdr3_aa: CASSRSGQMDQPQHF
v_call: TRBV7-2; d_call: .; j_call: TRBJ2-1; clone_size: .; cdr3_nt: TGTGCCAGCAGCTTAGGTTGGGGGATCTCCTACAATGAGCAGTTCTTC; cdr3_aa: CASSLGWGISYNEQFF
v_call: TRBV11-2; d_call: TRBD2; j_call: TRBJ2-1; clone_size: .; cdr3_nt: TGTGCCAGCAGCACGACTAGCGGTAGCTCCTACAATGAGCAGTTCTTC; cdr3_aa: CASSTTSGSSYNEQFF
v_call: TRBV18; d_call: TRBD2; j_call: TRBJ2-1; clone_size: .; cdr3_nt: TGTGCCAGCTCACCTATCGGACTAGCGGGATATGAGCAGTTCTTC; cdr3_aa: CASSPIGLAGYEQFF
v_call: TRBV9; d_call: .; j_call: TRBJ2-7; clone_size: .; cdr3_nt: TGTGCCAGCAGCGTAGGGCCTAAACCCTACGAGCAGTACTTC; cdr3_aa: CASSVGPKPYEQYF
v_call: TRBV19; d_call: TRBD2; j_call: TRBJ2-7; clone_size: .; cdr3_nt: TGTGCCAGTGGTCGAGCGGGAGTCTACGAGCAGTACTTC; cdr3_aa: CASGRAGVYEQYF
v_call: TRBV25-1; d_call: .; j_call: TRBJ2-2; clone_size: .; cdr3_nt: TGTGCCAGCAGACCTCAGGGATCCGGGGAGCTGTTTTTT; cdr3_aa: CASRPQGSGELFF
v_call: TRBV7-9; d_call: .; j_call: TRBJ2-2; clone_size: .; cdr3_nt: TGTGCCAGCAGCCAAGGACGCGGAGCGAACACCGGGGAGCTGTTTTTT; cdr3_aa: CASSQGRGANTGELFF
v_call: TRBV11-2; d_call: .; j_call: TRBJ1-3; clone_size: .; cdr3_nt: TGTGCCAGCAGCTTAGATCTTTACGCAGCCTCTGGAAACACCATATATTTT; cdr3_aa: CASSLDLYAASGNTIYF
v_call: TRBV5-6; d_call: .; j_call: TRBJ2-5; clone_size: .; cdr3_nt: TGTGCCAGCAGCTGGAGTACCGGACTAGAGGGGGTGAGGACCCAGTACTTC; cdr3_aa: CASSWSTGLEGVRTQYF
v_call: TRBV28; d_call: .; j_call: TRBJ1-1; clone_size: .; cdr3_nt: TGTGCCAGCAGCCTAAGGGTCAGGTTCACGAACACTGAAGCTTTCTTT; cdr3_aa: CASSLRVRFTNTEAFF
v_call: TRBV5-4; d_call: TRBD2; j_call: TRBJ2-2; clone_size: .; cdr3_nt: TGTGCCAGCAGCCCCAGCGGGACGAACACCGGGGAGCTGTTTTTT; cdr3_aa: CASSPSGTNTGELFF
v_call: TRBV9; d_call: TRBD1; j_call: TRBJ1-2; clone_size: .; cdr3_nt: TGTGCCAGCAGCGTAGGACAGGGTCAAGCTAACTATGGCTACACCTTC; cdr3_aa: CASSVGQGQANYGYTF
v_call: TRBV2; d_call: TRBD2; j_call: TRBJ2-7; clone_size: .; cdr3_nt: TGTGCCAGCAGGATTCTAGCGGGAGTCTACGAGCAGTACTTC; cdr3_aa: CASRILAGVYEQYF
v_call: TRBV18; d_call: TRBD1; j_call: TRBJ1-2; clone_size: .; cdr3_nt: TGTGCCAGCTCACCGGCAGGGGGCTATGGCTACACCTTC; cdr3_aa: CASSPAGGYGYTF
v_call: TRBV4-2; d_call: .; j_call: TRBJ1-2; clone_size: .; cdr3_nt: TGTGCCAGCAGCCAAGAACGGTCGAACTATGGCTACACCTTC; cdr3_aa: CASSQERSNYGYTF
v_call: TRBV7-2; d_call: TRBD2; j_call: TRBJ2-7; clone_size: .; cdr3_nt: TGTGCCAGCAGCTTATCCCGCGGGGGGGCCTTGAAAAACGAGCAGTACTTC; cdr3_aa: CASSLSRGGALKNEQYF
v_call: TRBV7-9; d_call: TRBD2; j_call: TRBJ2-3; clone_size: .; cdr3_nt: TGTGCCAGCAGCCCACTAACGGGACTAGCGAGCACAGATACGCAGTATTTT; cdr3_aa: CASSPLTGLASTDTQYF
v_call: TRBV5-1; d_call: .; j_call: TRBJ1-3; clone_size: .; cdr3_nt: TGCGCCAGCAGCGTGGACAGTGGAAACACCATATATTTT; cdr3_aa: CASSVDSGNTIYF
v_call: TRBV9; d_call: TRBD2; j_call: TRBJ2-1; clone_size: .; cdr3_nt: TGTGCCAGCAGTCAGACTAGCGGGAGGGCCAATGAGCAGTTCTTC; cdr3_aa: CASSQTSGRANEQFF
v_call: TRBV30; d_call: TRBD1; j_call: TRBJ1-4; clone_size: .; cdr3_nt: TGTGCCTTCTCCGGGACAGTACATGAAAAACTGTTTTTT; cdr3_aa: CAFSGTVHEKLFF
v_call: TRBV6-1; d_call: .; j_call: TRBJ2-5; clone_size: .; cdr3_nt: TGTGCCGGTAGGGACCCGAAGGCCAAGACCCAGTACTTC; cdr3_aa: CAGRDPKAKTQYF
v_call: TRBV30; d_call: TRBD1; j_call: TRBJ2-5; clone_size: .; cdr3_nt: TGTGCCTCAACAGGGGTGTGGGAGACCCAGTACTTC; cdr3_aa: CASTGVWETQYF
v_call: TRBV7-9; d_call: .; j_call: TRBJ2-5; clone_size: .; cdr3_nt: TGTGCCAGCAGCTTGCAGGACAGAAAAGAGACCCAGTACTTC; cdr3_aa: CASSLQDRKETQYF
v_call: TRBV18; d_call: .; j_call: TRBJ2-2; clone_size: once; cdr3_nt: TGTGCCAGCTCTCATTCCTGGACACTCGACAGGGAGCTGTTTTTT; cdr3_aa: CASSHSWTLDRELFF
v_call: TRBV6-5; d_call: .; j_call: TRBJ2-3; clone_size: .; cdr3_nt: TGTGCCAGCAGTTACCGGGAATCAGATACGCAGTATTTT; cdr3_aa: CASSYRESDTQYF
v_call: TRBV18; d_call: .; j_call: TRBJ1-1; clone_size: .; cdr3_nt: TGTGCCAGCTCACGCGGTGGGGGGGGAGGCACTGAAGCTTTCTTT; cdr3_aa: CASSRGGGGGTEAFF
v_call: TRBV19; d_call: .; j_call: TRBJ1-5; clone_size: .; cdr3_nt: TGTGCCAGTAAGAGCGAAGGGTTTTATAGCAATCAGCCCCAGCATTTT; cdr3_aa: CASKSEGFYSNQPQHF
v_call: TRBV19; d_call: TRBD2; j_call: TRBJ2-7; clone_size: .; cdr3_nt: TGTGCCACCGCGGGGGGGAGGGAGAGCTACGAGCAGTACTTC; cdr3_aa: CATAGGRESYEQYF
v_call: TRBV6-5; d_call: .; j_call: TRBJ2-2; clone_size: .; cdr3_nt: TGTGCCAGCAGTTACTTGGGTACCGGGGAGCTGTTTTTT; cdr3_aa: CASSYLGTGELFF
v_call: TRBV5-1; d_call: TRBD2; j_call: TRBJ2-5; clone_size: .; cdr3_nt: TGCGCCAGCAGCTTGAGCGGGGGGCCGCAAGAGACCCAGTACTTC; cdr3_aa: CASSLSGGPQETQYF
v_call: TRBV9; d_call: TRBD1; j_call: TRBJ2-7; clone_size: once; cdr3_nt: TGTGCCAGCAGCGCCGGACAGGGGGCGGGATACGAGCAGTACTTC; cdr3_aa: CASSAGQGAGYEQYF
v_call: TRBV7-8; d_call: TRBD1; j_call: TRBJ2-1; clone_size: .; cdr3_nt: TGTGCCAGCAGCTTAGGGGCTACCGACAGGGATGAGCAGTTCTTC; cdr3_aa: CASSLGATDRDEQFF
v_call: TRBV6-6; d_call: .; j_call: TRBJ1-1; clone_size: .; cdr3_nt: TGTGCCAGCAGTTACGAGGGGCGGGGAGGTGAAGCTTTCTTT; cdr3_aa: CASSYEGRGGEAFF
v_call: TRBV7-2; d_call: TRBD1; j_call: TRBJ2-2; clone_size: .; cdr3_nt: TGTGCCAGCAGCCAGGGGGCTAGCGCCGGGGAGCTGTTTTTT; cdr3_aa: CASSQGASAGELFF
v_call: TRBV20-1; d_call: .; j_call: TRBJ2-3; clone_size: .; cdr3_nt: TGCAGTGCCCACCTGGCAGGCACGCAGTATTTT; cdr3_aa: CSAHLAGTQYF
v_call: TRBV2; d_call: .; j_call: TRBJ2-6; clone_size: .; cdr3_nt: TGTGCCAGCAGTCCCTTAGGCTCTGGGGCCAACGTCCTGACTTTC; cdr3_aa: CASSPLGSGANVLTF
v_call: TRBV6-6; d_call: .; j_call: TRBJ1-2; clone_size: .; cdr3_nt: TGTGCCAGCAGTTTTGGCACCACTAACTATGGCTACACCTTC; cdr3_aa: CASSFGTTNYGYTF
v_call: TRBV28; d_call: TRBD1; j_call: TRBJ1-5; clone_size: .; cdr3_nt: TGTGCCAGCAGACAAGACAGGGTCCAGCATTTT; cdr3_aa: CASRQDRVQHF